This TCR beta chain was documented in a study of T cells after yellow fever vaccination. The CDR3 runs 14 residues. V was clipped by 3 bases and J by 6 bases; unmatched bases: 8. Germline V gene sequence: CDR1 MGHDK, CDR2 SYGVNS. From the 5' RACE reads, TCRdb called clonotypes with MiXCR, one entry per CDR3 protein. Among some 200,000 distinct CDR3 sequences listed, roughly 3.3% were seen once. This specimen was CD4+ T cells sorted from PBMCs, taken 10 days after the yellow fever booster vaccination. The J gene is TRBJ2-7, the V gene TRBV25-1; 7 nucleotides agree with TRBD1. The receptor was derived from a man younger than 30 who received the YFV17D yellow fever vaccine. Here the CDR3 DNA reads TGTGCCAGCAGTGATTCGGACAGGACCCCCGAGCAGTACTTC. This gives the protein CASSDSDRTPEQYF.